This entry concerns a single TCR beta chain. Per the original methods: The authors estimated nucleated cell counts from reference gene primer amplification. Generated by immunoSEQ multiplex PCR, the TCRdb table keeps only in-frame clones and is missing some. From that table come the V and J calls and clone size; the DNA was used to work out D and trimming. The data hold over 80,000 clones, with over 75% observed a single time. This sample was included in a study of blood T cell repertoires in COVID-19. Across the study: Samples representing acute and convalescent COVID-19 were sourced from the United States, Italy and Spain.

The CDR3 covers 17 residues. Germline V gives CDR1 SGHRS, CDR2 YFSETQ. Germline trimming cut 3 bases from V and 2 bases from J; bases unmatched to any gene: 7. The source is a human donor in a cohort sampled during active COVID-19. Sequencing was carried out using peripheral blood. The chain combines TRBV5-1 with TRBJ2-3; TRBD2 matches at 12 bases. The CDR3 loop reads CASSSRTSGTSTDTQYF. The CDR3 DNA reads TGCGCCAGCAGCTCTCGGACTAGCGGGACGTCCACAGATACGCAGTATTTT.